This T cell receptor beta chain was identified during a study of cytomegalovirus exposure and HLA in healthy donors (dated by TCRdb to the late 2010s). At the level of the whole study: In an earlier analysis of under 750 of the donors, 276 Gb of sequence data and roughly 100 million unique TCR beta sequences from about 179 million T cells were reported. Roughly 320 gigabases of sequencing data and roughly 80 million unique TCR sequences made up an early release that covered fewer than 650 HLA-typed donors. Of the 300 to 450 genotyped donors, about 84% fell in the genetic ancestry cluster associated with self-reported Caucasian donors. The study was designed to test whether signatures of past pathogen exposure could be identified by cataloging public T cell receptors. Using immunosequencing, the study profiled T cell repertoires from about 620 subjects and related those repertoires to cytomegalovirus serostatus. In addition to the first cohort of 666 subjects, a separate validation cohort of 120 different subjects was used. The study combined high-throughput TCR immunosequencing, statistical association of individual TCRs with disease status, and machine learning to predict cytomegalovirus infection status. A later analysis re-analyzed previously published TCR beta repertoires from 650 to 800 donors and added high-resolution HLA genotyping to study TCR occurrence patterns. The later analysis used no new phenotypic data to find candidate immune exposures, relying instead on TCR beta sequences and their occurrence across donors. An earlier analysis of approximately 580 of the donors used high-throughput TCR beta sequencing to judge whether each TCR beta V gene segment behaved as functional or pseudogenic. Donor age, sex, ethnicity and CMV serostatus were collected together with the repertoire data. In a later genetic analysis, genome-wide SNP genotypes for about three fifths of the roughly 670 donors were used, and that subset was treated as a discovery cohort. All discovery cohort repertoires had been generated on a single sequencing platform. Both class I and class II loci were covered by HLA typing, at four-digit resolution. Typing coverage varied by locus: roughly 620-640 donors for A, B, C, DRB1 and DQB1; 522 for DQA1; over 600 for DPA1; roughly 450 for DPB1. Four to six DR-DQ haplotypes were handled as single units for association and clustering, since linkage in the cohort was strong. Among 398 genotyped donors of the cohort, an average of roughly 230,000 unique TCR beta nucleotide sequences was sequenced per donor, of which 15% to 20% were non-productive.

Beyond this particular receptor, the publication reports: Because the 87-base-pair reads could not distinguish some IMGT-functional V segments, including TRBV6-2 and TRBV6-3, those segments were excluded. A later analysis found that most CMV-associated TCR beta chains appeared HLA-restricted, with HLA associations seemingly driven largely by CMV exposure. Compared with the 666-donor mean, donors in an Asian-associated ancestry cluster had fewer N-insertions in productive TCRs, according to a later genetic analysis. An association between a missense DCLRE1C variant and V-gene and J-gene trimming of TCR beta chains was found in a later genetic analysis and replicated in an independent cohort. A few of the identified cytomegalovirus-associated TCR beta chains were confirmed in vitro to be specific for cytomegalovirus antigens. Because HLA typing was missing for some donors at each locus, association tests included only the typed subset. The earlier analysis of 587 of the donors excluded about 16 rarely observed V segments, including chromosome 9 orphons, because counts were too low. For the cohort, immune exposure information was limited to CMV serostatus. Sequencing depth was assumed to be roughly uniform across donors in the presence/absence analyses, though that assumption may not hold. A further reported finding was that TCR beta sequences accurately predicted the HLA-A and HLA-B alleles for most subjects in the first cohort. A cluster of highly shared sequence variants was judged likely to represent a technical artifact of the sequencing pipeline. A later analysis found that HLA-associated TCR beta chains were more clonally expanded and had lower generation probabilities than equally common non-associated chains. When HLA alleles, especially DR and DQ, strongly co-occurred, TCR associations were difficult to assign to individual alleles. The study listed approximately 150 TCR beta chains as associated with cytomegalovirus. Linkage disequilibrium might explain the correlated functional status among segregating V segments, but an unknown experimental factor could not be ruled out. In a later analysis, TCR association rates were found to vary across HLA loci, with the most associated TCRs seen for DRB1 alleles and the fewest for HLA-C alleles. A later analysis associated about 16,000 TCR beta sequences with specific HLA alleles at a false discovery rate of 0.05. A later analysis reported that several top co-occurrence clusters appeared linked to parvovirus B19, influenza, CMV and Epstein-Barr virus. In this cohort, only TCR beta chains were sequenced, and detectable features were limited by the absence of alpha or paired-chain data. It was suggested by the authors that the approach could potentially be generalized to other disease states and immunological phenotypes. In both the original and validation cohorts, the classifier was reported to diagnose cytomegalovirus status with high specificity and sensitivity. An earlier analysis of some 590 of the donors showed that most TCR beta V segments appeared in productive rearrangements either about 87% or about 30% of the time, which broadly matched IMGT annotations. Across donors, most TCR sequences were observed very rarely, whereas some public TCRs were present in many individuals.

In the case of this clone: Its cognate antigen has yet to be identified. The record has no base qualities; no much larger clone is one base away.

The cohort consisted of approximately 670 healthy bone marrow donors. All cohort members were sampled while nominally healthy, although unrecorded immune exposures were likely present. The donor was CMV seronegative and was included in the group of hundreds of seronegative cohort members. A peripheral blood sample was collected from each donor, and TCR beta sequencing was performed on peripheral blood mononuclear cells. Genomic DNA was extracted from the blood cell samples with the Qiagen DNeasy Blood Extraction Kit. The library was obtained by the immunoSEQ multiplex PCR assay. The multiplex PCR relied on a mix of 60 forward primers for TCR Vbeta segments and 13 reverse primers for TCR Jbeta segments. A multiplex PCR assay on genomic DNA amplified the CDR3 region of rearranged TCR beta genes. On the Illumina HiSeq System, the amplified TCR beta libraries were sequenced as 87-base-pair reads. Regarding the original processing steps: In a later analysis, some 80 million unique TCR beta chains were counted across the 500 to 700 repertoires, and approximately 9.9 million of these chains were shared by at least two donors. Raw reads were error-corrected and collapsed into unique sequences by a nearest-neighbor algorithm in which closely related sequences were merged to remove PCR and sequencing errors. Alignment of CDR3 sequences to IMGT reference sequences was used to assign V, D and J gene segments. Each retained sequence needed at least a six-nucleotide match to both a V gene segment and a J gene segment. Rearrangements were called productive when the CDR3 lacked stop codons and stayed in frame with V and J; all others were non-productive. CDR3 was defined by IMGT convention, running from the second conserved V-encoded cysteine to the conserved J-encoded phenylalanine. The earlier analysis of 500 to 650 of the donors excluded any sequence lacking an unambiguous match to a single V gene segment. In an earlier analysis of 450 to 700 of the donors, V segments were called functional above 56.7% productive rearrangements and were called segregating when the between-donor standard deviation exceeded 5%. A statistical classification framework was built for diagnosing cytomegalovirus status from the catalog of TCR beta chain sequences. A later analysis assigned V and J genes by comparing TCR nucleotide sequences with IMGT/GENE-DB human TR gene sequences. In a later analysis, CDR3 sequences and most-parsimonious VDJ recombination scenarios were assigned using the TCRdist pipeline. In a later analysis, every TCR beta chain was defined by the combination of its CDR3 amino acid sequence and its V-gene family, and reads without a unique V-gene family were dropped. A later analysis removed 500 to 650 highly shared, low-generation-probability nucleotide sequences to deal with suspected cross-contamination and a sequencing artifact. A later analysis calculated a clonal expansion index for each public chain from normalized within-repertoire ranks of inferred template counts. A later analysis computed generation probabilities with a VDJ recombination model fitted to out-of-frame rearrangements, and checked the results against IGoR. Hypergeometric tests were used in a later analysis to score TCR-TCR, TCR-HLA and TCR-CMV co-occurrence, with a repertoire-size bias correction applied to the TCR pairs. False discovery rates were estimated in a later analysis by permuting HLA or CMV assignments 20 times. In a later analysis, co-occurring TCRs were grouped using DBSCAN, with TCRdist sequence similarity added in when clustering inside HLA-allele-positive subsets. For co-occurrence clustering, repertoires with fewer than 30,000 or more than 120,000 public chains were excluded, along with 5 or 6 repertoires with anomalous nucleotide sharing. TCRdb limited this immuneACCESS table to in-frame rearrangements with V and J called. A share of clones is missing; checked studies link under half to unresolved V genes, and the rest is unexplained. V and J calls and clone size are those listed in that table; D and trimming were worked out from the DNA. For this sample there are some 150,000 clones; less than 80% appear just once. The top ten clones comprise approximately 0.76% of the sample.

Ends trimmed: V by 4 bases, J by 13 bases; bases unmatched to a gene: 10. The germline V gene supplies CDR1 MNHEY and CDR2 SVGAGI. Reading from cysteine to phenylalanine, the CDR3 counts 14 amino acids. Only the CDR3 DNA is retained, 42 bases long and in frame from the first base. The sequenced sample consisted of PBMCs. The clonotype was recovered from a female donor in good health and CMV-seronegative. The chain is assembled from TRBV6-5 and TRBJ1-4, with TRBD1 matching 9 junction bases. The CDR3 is CASSLDRGPLILFF. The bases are TGTGCCAGCAGTTTGGACAGGGGACCACTCATACTGTTTTTT.